Listed here are 14 T cell receptor beta chains from one sample, sequenced in a study of blood T cell repertoires in COVID-19. Clones were sequenced by immunoSEQ multiplex PCR, and TCRdb holds only the in-frame ones, with some missing. In the table there are 23,000 or so clones, around 90% of which are singletons. Sequencing input: peripheral blood. All receptors derive from a man between 50 and 59 years old with active COVID-19.

The chain links TRBV10-3 to TRBJ1-5; the D gene is possibly TRBD1 (5 bases). Trimming pared 3 bases from V and 4 bases from J, leaving 13 bases between. The CDR3 extends over 15 amino acids. The germline V gene encodes CDR1 ENHRY and CDR2 SYGVKD. The CDR3 loop reads CAISDYGQPNQPQHF. The DNA of the CDR3 is TGTGCCATCAGTGATTACGGACAACCTAATCAGCCCCAGCATTTT.

V and J are TRBV18 and TRBJ2-3; 13 nucleotides align to TRBD2. V gave up 3 bases and J gave up 4 bases; unmatched junction bases: 7. In germline, CDR1 is KGHSH, CDR2 LQKENI. This CDR3 spans 17 amino acids. The CDR3 DNA reads TGTGCCAGCTCACCGCCCACTAGCGGGAGGGCCGCAGATACGCAGTATTTT. Protein: CASSPPTSGRAADTQYF.

The chain joins TRBV28 to TRBJ1-6, with D possibly matching TRBD1 (5 bases). This CDR3 spans 15 amino acids. Germline V gene sequence: CDR1 MDHEN, CDR2 SYDVKM. V gave up 3 bases and J gave up 7 bases, with 13 bases separating them. CDR3 in amino acids: CASSFEAGSNSPLHF. The CDR3 region has the DNA TGTGCCAGCAGTTTTGAGGCAGGGTCAAATTCACCCCTCCACTTT.

The genes are TRBV5-1 and TRBJ1-3; D is unclear. In germline, CDR1 is SGHRS, CDR2 YFSETQ. The CDR3 totals 16 residues. V was pared by 0 bases and J by 0 bases, with 10 bases between. CDR3 sequence (DNA): TGCGCCAGCAGCTTGGAGCCGGTCTACTCTGGAAACACCATATATTTT. Residues: CASSLEPVYSGNTIYF.

V usage is TRBV27 and J usage is TRBJ2-5, with D possibly matching TRBD1 (7 bases). From germline, CDR1 is MNHEY and CDR2 SMNVEV (reference sequence). There are 14 residues in the CDR3. V was cut by 6 bases and J by 5 bases, with 16 bases left in between. This chain's CDR3 is CASSQGSGGETQYF. The DNA of the CDR3 is TGTGCCAGCAGCCAGGGGTCAGGGGGGGAGACCCAGTACTTC.

The J gene is TRBJ1-2, the V gene TRBV4-3, with 9 bases that match TRBD1. The CDR3 is made up of 15 amino acids. The trim removed 0 bases at V and 4 bases at J, leaving 3 bases unmatched. Germline CDR1 reads LGHNA; CDR2 reads YSLEER. The CDR3 DNA follows: TGCGCCAGCAGCCAAGAAGGGACAGGGCGCTATGGCTACACCTTC. Translating it yields CASSQEGTGRYGYTF.

This chain links TRBV28 with TRBJ2-7; TRBD2 matches 8 bases. The germline V gene encodes CDR1 MDHEN and CDR2 SYDVKM. The CDR3 length is 16 residues. Germline trimming cut 4 bases from V and 0 bases from J; bases unmatched to any gene: 8. CDR3: CASSYTPGGSSYEQYF. The CDR3 nucleotides read TGTGCCAGCAGTTATACCCCGGGGGGGAGCTCCTACGAGCAGTACTTC.

The chain couples TRBV5-8 to TRBJ2-2; the D gene is possibly TRBD1 (5 bases). Germline loops: CDR1 SGHTS, CDR2 YDEGEE. There are 15 residues in the CDR3. Trimming took 10 bases from V and 1 from J, leaving 17 bases between them. CDR3 amino acids: CAVKAGQGNTGELFF. The DNA for the CDR3 is TGTGCCGTAAAAGCTGGGCAGGGGAACACCGGGGAGCTGTTTTTT.

The V and J genes are TRBV28 and TRBJ1-3; D gene ambiguous. The length of the CDR3 is 16 residues. The V gene's germline CDR1 is MDHEN and CDR2 SYDVKM. The V end was cut by 2 bases, the J end by 4 bases, with 15 bases between. For the CDR3, the DNA is TGTGCCAGCAGTTTAGATCCCGGGATTTTCGGAAACACCATATATTTT. Residues: CASSLDPGIFGNTIYF. The full variable domain, in which reference TRBV28 and TRBJ1-3 provide the parts outside the CDR3, is DVKVTQSSRYLVKRTGEKVFLECVQDMDHENMFWYRQDPGLGLRLIYFSYDVKMKEKGDIPEGYSVSREKKERFSLILESASTNQTSMYLCASSLDPGIFGNTIYFGEGSWLTVV.

The chain has TRBV2 and TRBJ1-5; TRBD1 matches 8 bases. V was pared by 4 bases and J by 2 bases, with 4 bases of the junction left unmatched. The CDR3 runs to 15 residues. Germline V gene sequence: CDR1 SNHLY, CDR2 FYNNEI. The CDR3 DNA is TGTGCCAGCAGTGGCTGGACAGGGCGCAATCAGCCCCAGCATTTT. As protein: CASSGWTGRNQPQHF.

The rearrangement uses TRBV7-2 and TRBJ1-4, with D perhaps matching TRBD1 (6 bases). CDR3 size: 15 residues. From germline, CDR1 is SGHTA and CDR2 FQGNSA. V lost 5 bases, J lost 12 bases, and 22 bases lay in between. CDR3 in amino acids: CASSQSGTPTGELFF. The CDR3 DNA reads as TGTGCCAGCAGCCAATCCGGGACACCCACGGGTGAACTGTTTTTT.

The V and J genes are TRBV28 and TRBJ2-7; perhaps TRBD1 as D (6 bases). Germline CDR1 and CDR2: MDHEN and SYDVKM. V dropped 2 bases and J dropped 2 bases, with 13 bases sitting between them. The CDR3 runs to 15 residues. CDR3 sequence (DNA): TGTGCCAGCAGTTTACCCCGGGACACGACCTACGAGCAGTACTTC. Translating gives CASSLPRDTTYEQYF.

This chain connects TRBV3-1 (or the pseudogene TRBV3-2) to TRBJ2-5, with D maybe TRBD2 (6 bases). With 1 base removed from V and 4 bases from J, the gap between germline ends came to 19 bases. This CDR3 has 17 amino acids. Per germline, CDR1 LGHDT and CDR2 YNNKEL (reference sequence). The CDR3 reads CASSQVRSPPEGETQYF. DNA for the CDR3: TGTGCCAGCAGCCAAGTAAGGTCCCCACCGGAGGGAGAGACCCAGTACTTC.

The V call is TRBV28, the J call TRBJ1-5, with TRBD1 matching 7 bases. V was pared by 8 bases and J by 3 bases, with 13 bases of the junction left unmatched. In germline, CDR1 is MDHEN, CDR2 SYDVKM. The CDR3 is made up of 16 amino acids. The CDR3 DNA reads TGTGCCAGCGGGACCGAACCGGGACAGTTCAATCAGCCCCAGCATTTT. Encoded protein: CASGTEPGQFNQPQHF.